Following are 20 T cell receptor beta chains from one sample sequenced in a study of PD-L1 blockade in urothelial cancer. Measured with immunoSEQ multiplex PCR; TCRdb has only the in-frame clones, and not every one. The sample holds about 81,000 clones, 90% to 95% seen once. The sequenced sample was PBMCs, obtained around atezolizumab (anti-PD-L1) treatment. Source of these receptors: a man between 60 and 70 years old with urothelial cancer.

This rearrangement joins TRBV18 to TRBJ1-4, with 7 bases lining up with TRBD1. Unmatched junction bases numbered 10, after V lost 2 bases and J lost 7 bases. In germline, CDR1 is KGHSH, CDR2 LQKENI. The CDR3 runs 16 residues. The CDR3 here is CASSPTSPQGGEKLFF. CDR3 in DNA: TGTGCCAGCTCACCAACTTCTCCGCAGGGGGGTGAAAAACTGTTTTTT.

In nucleotides, the CDR3 is TGTGCCAGCAGTGCTAGCGGGAGTGCGAATGAGCAGTTCTTC. Translated, it gives CASSASGSANEQFF. The chain recombines TRBV2 with TRBJ2-1; TRBD2 matches at 10 bases. This CDR3 is 14 amino acids long. Germline CDR1 SNHLY, CDR2 FYNNEI. J was trimmed by 7 bases and V by 4 bases; bases with no gene match: 4.

The rearrangement links TRBV10-1 to TRBJ2-5; 8 positions agree with TRBD2. This CDR3 has 15 amino acids. Trimming cost V 0 bases and J 5 bases; bases outside gene matches: 5. In germline, CDR1 is WNHNN, CDR2 SYGVQD (reference sequence). This CDR3 reads CASSESTGGIETQYF. The CDR3 DNA sequence: TGCGCCAGCAGTGAGTCGACGGGGGGGATCGAGACCCAGTACTTC.

The chain employs TRBV5-1 and TRBJ2-7; 7 bases fit TRBD1. The CDR3 sequence is 14 residues long. Germline V gene data show CDR1 as SGHRS and CDR2 as YFSETQ. Unmatched junction bases numbered 4, after V lost 0 bases and J lost 4 bases. Here the CDR3 DNA reads TGCGCCAGCAGCTTGGCAGGGGGTGAGTACGAGCAGTACTTC. The encoded protein is CASSLAGGEYEQYF.

This chain joins TRBV9 and TRBJ2-5, with a possible D match to TRBD2 (7 bases). This CDR3 contains 15 residues. Germline V CDR1 and CDR2: SGDLS, YYNGEE. Trimming shortened V by 4 bases and J by 5 bases, and 18 bases separated the two germline ends. In DNA form, the CDR3 reads TGTGCCAGCAGCACTGGAGGGGGGGCGAGGGAGACCCAGTACTTC. Amino acid sequence: CASSTGGGARETQYF.

This clone was detected only a few times. The chain has TRBV30 and TRBJ1-5; TRBD1 agrees at 8 bases. The junction had 7 bases not matched to a gene; V was cut back by 2 bases and J by 1 base. The CDR3 consists of 16 residues. Germline V CDR1 and CDR2: GTSNPN, SVGIG (reference sequence). CDR3 sequence (DNA): TGTGCCTGGAGTCCACAGGGGGGTTTGAGCAATCAGCCCCAGCATTTT. It specifies CAWSPQGGLSNQPQHF.

The chain employs TRBV7-9 and TRBJ1-3; TRBD1 matches at 9 bases. J was trimmed by 2 bases and V by 5 bases; bases with no gene match: 4. Germline CDR1 is SEHNR and CDR2 is FQNEAQ (reference sequence). The CDR3 length is 15 residues. The chain's CDR3 is CASSLGTGTGNTIYF. The CDR3 nucleotides read TGTGCCAGCAGCCTCGGGACAGGGACTGGAAACACCATATATTTT.

This clone has a single count. The chain employs TRBV18 and TRBJ2-5, with 11 bases matching TRBD1. From germline, CDR1 is KGHSH and CDR2 LQKENI. V lost 4 bases and J lost 5; bases outside the gene matches: 6. The CDR3 sequence is 15 residues long. CDR3 sequence reads: CASSQDRGLRETQYF. The DNA for the CDR3 is TGTGCCAGCTCACAGGACAGGGGGCTTCGGGAGACCCAGTACTTC.

The chain links TRBV6-5 to TRBJ2-7; TRBD2 matches 8 bases. V dropped 5 bases and J dropped 6; count of bases not matched to a gene: 12. The CDR3 sequence is 15 residues long. The germline V gene encodes CDR1 MNHEY and CDR2 SVGAGI. Here the CDR3 reads CASSQLRRGASEQYF. Written as DNA, the CDR3 is TGTGCCAGCAGTCAACTCCGGCGGGGGGCTTCCGAGCAGTACTTC.

This clone was counted once. V is TRBV30 and J is TRBJ2-2, with D perhaps TRBD1 (7 bases). Per the germline V gene, CDR1 is GTSNPN and CDR2 is SVGIG (reference sequence). This CDR3 region has 14 residues. The germline V and J ends were trimmed by 8 bases and 5 bases, with 18 bases remaining between them. Written as DNA, the CDR3 is TGTGCCCGGGACTTCGGCAGGGGGACCGGGGAGCTGTTTTTT. It specifies CARDFGRGTGELFF.

This chain uses TRBV7-2 with TRBJ2-3, with D uncertain. CDR3 length: 12 residues. The germline CDR1 and CDR2 sequences are SGHTA and FQGNSA. V was trimmed by 4 bases and J by 1 base, leaving 3 bases between them. CDR3 bases: TGTGCCAGCAGCTCCGGCACAGATACGCAGTATTTT. This codes for CASSSGTDTQYF.

The chain joins TRBV5-4 to TRBJ2-5, with 7 bases matching TRBD1. J gave up 1 base and V 5 bases, and 5 bases lay outside the gene matches. CDR3 length: 14 residues. Germline lookup yields CDR1 SGHNT and CDR2 YYREEE (reference sequence). CDR3 DNA sequence: TGTGCCAGCAGGAGGGACAGAACCCAAGAGACCCAGTACTTC. Protein sequence: CASRRDRTQETQYF.

The chain is built from TRBV28 and TRBJ2-7; 8 bases align to TRBD1. CDR3 length: 16 residues. CDR1 and CDR2 (germline): MDHEN, SYDVKM. Germline trimming cut 4 bases from V and 0 bases from J; bases unmatched to any gene: 8. The CDR3 sequence is CASSSRRTGSSYEQYF. CDR3 nucleotides: TGTGCCAGCAGTTCAAGACGGACAGGGAGCTCCTACGAGCAGTACTTC.

The genes are TRBV6-1 and TRBJ2-3; tentatively, D is TRBD2 (6 bases). Germline V gene sequence: CDR1 MNHNS, CDR2 SASEGT. V was trimmed by 3 bases and J by 6 bases, leaving 22 bases between them. The CDR3 consists of 17 residues. The CDR3: CASSDSGPSPHLDTQYF. The CDR3 DNA reads as TGTGCCAGCAGTGATAGCGGTCCCAGCCCACACTTGGATACGCAGTATTTT.

The rearrangement uses TRBV5-5 and TRBJ2-6; D not resolved. V gave up 0 bases and J gave up 1 base, with 17 bases separating them. The CDR3 length is 19 residues. Germline assignment: CDR1 SGHKS and CDR2 YYEKEE (reference sequence). CDR3 nucleotides: TGTGCCAGCAGCTTGGTGGTCCGTCCCGAGCTGTCTGGGGCCAACGTCCTGACTTTC. This sequence encodes CASSLVVRPELSGANVLTF.

There are a few counts of this clone. V and J are TRBV4-2 and TRBJ1-4, with 9 bases matching TRBD1. This CDR3 is 16 amino acids long. Germline CDR1 reads LGHNA; CDR2 reads YNFKEQ. Unmatched junction bases numbered 5, after V lost 2 bases and J lost 4 bases. The DNA for the CDR3 is TGTGCCAGCAGCCAACGACAGGGGGGGAGTAATGAAAAACTGTTTTTT. Amino acids: CASSQRQGGSNEKLFF.

The chain links TRBV28 to TRBJ2-5; tentatively, D is TRBD1 (6 bases). V was shortened by 7 bases and J by 9 bases, with 15 bases between the two germline ends. The germline V gene has CDR1 MDHEN and CDR2 SYDVKM. This CDR3 has 12 amino acids. CDR3 DNA sequence: TGTGCCAGCAACTTACCACAGGGTTCCCAGTACTTC. Its translation: CASNLPQGSQYF.

The chain carries TRBV5-6 and TRBJ2-5; maybe TRBD2 (7 bases). Germline CDR1 is SGHDT and CDR2 is YYEEEE. The CDR3 has 13 amino acids. V dropped 4 bases and J dropped 5 bases, with 12 bases sitting between them. CDR3: CASSGGAEETQYF. The CDR3 DNA sequence: TGTGCCAGCAGCGGGGGGGCCGAGGAGACCCAGTACTTC.

The rearrangement joins TRBV5-1 to TRBJ2-3; possibly TRBD1 or TRBD2 for D (11 bases each). Germline CDR1 SGHRS, CDR2 YFSETQ. There are 22 residues in the CDR3. Trimming pared 0 bases from V and 1 base from J, leaving 30 bases between. The CDR3 DNA reads TGCGCCAGCAGCTTGGCGGACAGGGGGCTGTTAGCGGGGGGGCCTCGCACAGATACGCAGTATTTT. This gives the protein CASSLADRGLLAGGPRTDTQYF.

The chain joins TRBV6-1 to TRBJ2-7, with 13 nucleotides matching TRBD2. CDR1 and CDR2 (germline): MNHNS, SASEGT. With 4 bases clipped from V and 3 bases from J, the junction kept 3 bases outside the gene matches. The CDR3 runs 15 residues. The CDR3 loop reads CASSGGTSGNYEQYF. In DNA form, the CDR3 reads TGTGCCAGCAGTGGAGGGACTAGCGGGAACTACGAGCAGTACTTC.